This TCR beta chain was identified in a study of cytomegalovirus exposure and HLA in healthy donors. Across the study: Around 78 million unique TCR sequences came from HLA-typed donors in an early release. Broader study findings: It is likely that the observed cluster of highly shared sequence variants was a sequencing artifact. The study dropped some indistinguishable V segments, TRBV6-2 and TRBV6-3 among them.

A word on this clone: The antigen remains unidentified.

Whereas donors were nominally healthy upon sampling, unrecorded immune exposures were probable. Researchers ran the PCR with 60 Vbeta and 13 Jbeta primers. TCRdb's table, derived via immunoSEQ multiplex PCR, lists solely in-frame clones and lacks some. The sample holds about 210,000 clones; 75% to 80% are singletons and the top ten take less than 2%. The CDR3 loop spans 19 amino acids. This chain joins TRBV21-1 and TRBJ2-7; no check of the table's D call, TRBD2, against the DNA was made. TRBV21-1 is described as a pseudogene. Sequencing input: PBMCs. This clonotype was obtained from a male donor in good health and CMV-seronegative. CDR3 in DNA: TGTGCCAGCAGCCCTCAGGCACCGGGACTAGCGGGAGAGTCCTACGAGCAGTACTTC. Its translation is CASSPQAPGLAGESYEQYF.